The 18 T cell receptor beta chains below come from one sample, sequenced in a study of T-cell memory formation after mild COVID-19. One entry per CDR3 protein results from TCRdb running MiXCR on the 5' RACE reads. Of some 180,000 distinct CDR3 sequences in the sample, 18% were seen once. The sequencing input was PBMCs or a T cell subset sorted from them (not recorded which). These TCRs come from a man between 18 and 35 years old who had mild COVID-19 (a few samples of this study predate the infection). Cell type and time point are not known.

A few counts support this clonotype. The gene calls are TRBV24-1 and TRBJ2-3; perhaps TRBD2 as D (7 bases). The CDR3 sequence is 15 residues long. CDR1 KGHDR and CDR2 SFDVKD come from the germline V gene. Trimming pared 0 bases from V and 4 bases from J, leaving 10 bases between. The CDR3 reads CATSDLGRGADTQYF. Written as DNA, the CDR3 is TGTGCCACCAGTGATTTGGGGAGGGGGGCAGATACGCAGTATTTT.

The J gene is TRBJ2-1, the V gene TRBV4-3, with 9 bases lining up with TRBD2. The CDR3 covers 15 residues. Germline assignment: CDR1 LGHNA and CDR2 YSLEER. V was clipped by 0 bases and J by 4 bases; unmatched bases: 1. Here the CDR3 reads CASSQEAGGYNEQFF. Written as DNA, the CDR3 is TGCGCCAGCAGCCAAGAGGCGGGGGGGTACAATGAGCAGTTCTTC.

The sample holds a few counts of this clonotype. The chain joins TRBV5-5 to TRBJ2-7; no firm D call. The CDR3 has 14 amino acids. V shed 4 bases and J shed 0 bases, with 11 bases lying between them. The germline V gene has CDR1 SGHKS and CDR2 YYEKEE (reference sequence). The CDR3 loop is CASSPTPSSYEQYV. The DNA of the CDR3 is TGTGCCAGCAGCCCTACTCCGAGCTCCTACGAGCAGTACGTC.

This clonotype was seen once. V is TRBV5-4 and J is TRBJ2-4; 11 bases agree with TRBD1. From germline, CDR1 is SGHNT and CDR2 YYREEE (reference sequence). The ends lost 4 bases at V and 5 bases at J; junction bases unmatched: 2. This CDR3 is 14 amino acids long. The CDR3 nucleotides are TGTGCCAGCAGCCTGGGACAGGGGGAAAACATTCAGTACTTC. Amino acids: CASSLGQGENIQYF.

This clonotype was picked up a small number of times. The chain employs TRBV6-5 and TRBJ1-1; 7 bases line up with TRBD1. The CDR3 loop spans 16 amino acids. Germline V lookup: CDR1 MNHEY, CDR2 SVGAGI. The V and J ends lost 6 bases and 4 bases, in that order; junction bases with no gene match: 14. The CDR3 protein is CASSYGAGGIGTEAFF. As DNA, the CDR3 is TGTGCCAGCAGCTACGGGGCAGGGGGAATTGGCACTGAAGCTTTCTTT.

There are a few counts of this clonotype. The V and J genes are TRBV5-1 and TRBJ2-3; 12 bases fit TRBD2. The J segment lost 3 bases and the V segment lost 2 bases, leaving 4 bases of the junction unmatched. Germline V CDR1 and CDR2: SGHRS, YFSETQ. This CDR3 is built from 16 residues. The CDR3 protein is CASSFPGLAGTDTQYF. Here the CDR3 DNA reads TGCGCCAGCAGCTTCCCCGGACTAGCGGGGACAGATACGCAGTATTTT.

The chain combines TRBV6-5 with TRBJ2-7; no clear D. Germline values: CDR1 MNHEY, CDR2 SVGAGI. The CDR3 runs to 11 residues. The germline V and J ends were trimmed by 7 bases and 6 bases, with 10 bases remaining between them. CDR3 region: CASTSRGEQYF. The CDR3 nucleotides read TGTGCCAGCACCTCGAGAGGCGAGCAGTACTTC.

There are a few counts of this clonotype. The chain employs TRBV24-1 and TRBJ2-3, with TRBD2 identical over 11 bases. The ends lost 3 bases at V and 3 bases at J; junction bases unmatched: 4. Germline values: CDR1 KGHDR, CDR2 SFDVKD. The CDR3 has 16 amino acids. CDR3 loop: CATSDTLAGVTDTQYF. CDR3 nucleotides: TGTGCCACCAGTGATACACTAGCGGGGGTTACAGATACGCAGTATTTT.

This clonotype occurred a few times. The chain links TRBV7-2 to TRBJ1-6; a possible D gene is TRBD1 (6 bases). V lost 4 bases, J lost 15 bases, and 13 bases lay in between. The CDR3 is made up of 12 amino acids. Germline V gene data show CDR1 as SGHTA and CDR2 as FQGNSA. CDR3 residues: CASSSQGLDLHF. The CDR3 bases are TGTGCCAGCAGCTCACAGGGTCTCGACCTCCACTTT.

The V and J genes are TRBV4-3 and TRBJ1-3; TRBD1 matches 7 bases. CDR1 and CDR2 (germline): LGHNA, YSLEER. The trim removed 1 base at V and 7 bases at J, leaving 4 bases unmatched. There are 14 residues in the CDR3. The DNA for the CDR3 is TGCGCCAGCAGCCAAGGGGACAGCCGGAACACCATATATTTT. Residues: CASSQGDSRNTIYF.

V is TRBV7-2 and J is TRBJ2-3; 8 positions agree with TRBD2. Germline loops: CDR1 SGHTA, CDR2 FQGNSA. The CDR3 consists of 16 residues. V was clipped by 4 bases and J by 5 bases; unmatched bases: 11. CDR3 sequence reads: CASSSLTTGGVDTQYF. The CDR3 DNA is TGTGCCAGCAGCTCGCTTACGACGGGGGGGGTAGATACGCAGTATTTT.

The sample holds a few counts of this clonotype. The V and J genes are TRBV2 and TRBJ2-1; a weak D match, TRBD1 (5 bases). CDR1 is SNHLY and CDR2 is FYNNEI in the germline V gene. The CDR3 length is 13 residues. Trimming removed 6 bases at V and 5 bases at J, with 11 bases between. The CDR3 region is CASRRGQNNEQFF. In nucleotides, the CDR3 is TGTGCCAGCAGAAGGGGCCAGAACAATGAGCAGTTCTTC.

This clonotype showed up just a few times. This sequence joins TRBV6-1 and TRBJ1-1; D perhaps matches TRBD1 (6 bases). Germline CDR1 and CDR2: MNHNS and SASEGT. The CDR3 has 14 residues. With 3 bases removed from V and 0 bases from J, the gap between germline ends came to 8 bases. For the CDR3, the DNA is TGTGCCAGCAGTGACAGGGGATTGAACACTGAAGCTTTCTTT. Residues: CASSDRGLNTEAFF.

This clonotype has only a few counts. V gene TRBV20-1 combines with J gene TRBJ2-3, with D unclear. This CDR3 has 14 amino acids. Germline CDR1 DFQATT, CDR2 SNEGSKA (reference sequence). The V gene lost 2 bases and the J gene lost 2 bases, with 11 bases spanning the gap. CDR3 sequence (DNA): TGCAGTGCTAGACTCTACAGCCCCACAGATACGCAGTATTTT. It specifies CSARLYSPTDTQYF.

The J gene is TRBJ2-2, the V gene TRBV11-3; D possibly corresponds to TRBD2 (5 bases). Germline lookup yields CDR1 SGHNT and CDR2 YENEEA. The V end was cut by 1 base, the J end by 9 bases, with 9 bases between. The CDR3 contains 13 residues. DNA for the CDR3: TGTGCCAGCAGCTTAGGGAGGAGCAGGGAGCTGTTTTTT. Its protein product is CASSLGRSRELFF.

In this sample, this clonotype turned up a few times. J is TRBJ1-5 and V is TRBV20-1; D perhaps matches TRBD1 (5 bases). Between the trimmed V and J ends, which lost 5 bases and 2 bases, there was a span of 13 bases. The CDR3 consists of 14 residues. In germline, CDR1 is DFQATT, CDR2 SNEGSKA (reference sequence). Here the CDR3 DNA reads TGCAGTGCTCCTCGGGGCGCGGGCAATCAGCCCCAGCATTTT. It encodes CSAPRGAGNQPQHF.

This clonotype was seen a few times. CDR3: CAISDGTVSTDTQYF. CDR3 sequence (DNA): TGTGCCATCAGTGACGGGACAGTAAGCACAGATACGCAGTATTTT. The chain carries TRBV10-3 and TRBJ2-3, with TRBD1 identical over 7 bases. Germline CDR1 is ENHRY and CDR2 is SYGVKD. V was pared by 3 bases and J by 0 bases, with 3 bases of the junction left unmatched. The CDR3 totals 15 residues.

This clonotype occurred a few times. The chain is built from TRBV29-1 and TRBJ2-1, with 10 bases matching TRBD1. The trim removed 7 bases at V and 5 bases at J, leaving 2 bases unmatched. The CDR3 sequence is 12 residues long. Looked up from germline, CDR1 is SQVTM and CDR2 is ANQGSEA. The CDR3, as DNA: TGCAGCGGGGGGACAGGGGACAATGAGCAGTTCTTC. Its protein is CSGGTGDNEQFF.